The 17 T cell receptor beta chains listed next were all sequenced from one sample in a study of blood T cell repertoires in COVID-19. Clones were sequenced by immunoSEQ multiplex PCR, and TCRdb holds only the in-frame ones, with some missing. The repertoire includes about 140,000 clones, roughly 79% of them detected once, and more than 7.5% sits in the top ten. The sample comprised peripheral blood. These receptors came from an older woman with active or convalescent COVID-19.

This chain uses TRBV27 with TRBJ2-1; 13 nucleotides line up with TRBD2. The V gene's germline CDR1 is MNHEY and CDR2 SMNVEV (reference sequence). J gave up 9 bases and V 6 bases, and 17 bases lay outside the gene matches. The CDR3 length is 18 residues. CDR3 region: CASRGALGTGLAGSEQFF. For the CDR3, the DNA is TGTGCCAGCAGAGGAGCACTTGGGACGGGACTAGCGGGGTCTGAGCAGTTCTTC.

The chain employs TRBV19 and TRBJ2-5; D is ambiguous. V lost 4 bases to trimming and J lost 2 bases, with 8 bases between them. Germline values: CDR1 LNHDA, CDR2 SQIVND (reference sequence). This CDR3 has 13 residues. The CDR3 nucleotides read TGTGCCAGTAGTACATCGGGTCAAGAGACCCAGTACTTC. As protein: CASSTSGQETQYF.

The chain joins TRBV5-1 to TRBJ2-2, with 7 bases identical to TRBD1. Germline values: CDR1 SGHRS, CDR2 YFSETQ. Trimming cost V 4 bases and J 3 bases; bases outside gene matches: 6. There are 15 residues in the CDR3. The CDR3 here is CASSPGQAYTGELFF. CDR3 nucleotide sequence: TGCGCCAGCAGCCCTGGACAGGCCTACACCGGGGAGCTGTTTTTT.

This clone was seen only a few times. This rearrangement joins TRBV28 to TRBJ1-5; the D is unclear. This CDR3 has 15 amino acids. From germline, CDR1 is MDHEN and CDR2 SYDVKM. V shed 1 base and J shed 2 bases, with 9 bases lying between them. CDR3 protein: CASSLYGQRNQPQHF. Written as DNA, the CDR3 is TGTGCCAGCAGTTTATATGGGCAGCGCAATCAGCCCCAGCATTTT.

The CDR3 spells CASSPRTGGSWEQYF. CDR3 nucleotides: TGCGCCAGCAGCCCGCGGACAGGGGGTTCGTGGGAGCAGTACTTC. This chain uses TRBV4-3 with TRBJ2-7, with 10 bases fitting TRBD1. V gave up 4 bases and J gave up 7 bases; unmatched junction bases: 10. The CDR3 has 15 amino acids. The germline gives CDR1 LGHNA, CDR2 YSLEER.

The rearrangement links TRBV2 to TRBJ1-4; D uncertain. With 3 bases removed from V and 4 bases from J, the gap between germline ends came to 9 bases. CDR3 size: 14 residues. Per the germline V gene, CDR1 is SNHLY and CDR2 is FYNNEI. The CDR3 bases are TGTGCCAGCAGTGATGGCAGATATAATGAAAAACTGTTTTTT. Its protein product is CASSDGRYNEKLFF.

This clone was counted a single time. The gene calls are TRBV7-9 and TRBJ2-7; 7 nucleotides agree with TRBD1. Germline V gene data show CDR1 as SEHNR and CDR2 as FQNEAQ (reference sequence). The CDR3 is 15 residues long. The V gene end was trimmed by 4 bases and the J gene end by 5 bases; junction bases not matched to a gene: 11. DNA of the CDR3: TGTGCCAGCAGCTCCTTCACAGGGGATCACGACGAGCAGTACTTC. This codes for CASSSFTGDHDEQYF.

The CDR3 bases are TGTGCCAGCAGCCACCGGGACAGCTCCTACAATGAGCAGTTCTTC. As protein: CASSHRDSSYNEQFF. The genes are TRBV13 and TRBJ2-1; 7 nucleotides line up with TRBD1. V lost 5 bases and J lost 0; bases outside the gene matches: 4. Germline V gene lookup returns CDR1 PRHDT and CDR2 FYEKMQ (reference sequence). The CDR3 spans 15 residues.

CDR3 sequence reads: CASLTIVGQPQHF. CDR3 nucleotides: TGTGCCAGCCTTACTATAGTCGGCCAGCCCCAGCATTTT. The chain has TRBV6-5 and TRBJ1-5; no reliable D call. Germline V gene lookup returns CDR1 MNHEY and CDR2 SVGAGI. This CDR3 region has 13 residues. The V end lost 8 bases, the J end lost 7 bases, and 15 bases lay between the germline ends.

This clone was observed many times. The chain has TRBV19 and TRBJ2-7, with TRBD2 as a possible D gene (5 bases). CDR1 is LNHDA and CDR2 is SQIVND in the germline V gene (reference sequence). Deletions cut 1 base from V and 1 base from J, with 11 bases between. CDR3 length equals 15 residues. The DNA for the CDR3 is TGTGCCAGTAGTATAGTTCTGGACTTTTCCTACGAGCAGTACTTC. Protein sequence: CASSIVLDFSYEQYF.

The chain uses TRBV19 and TRBJ2-6; possibly TRBD1 for D (6 bases). The ends were cut back, 3 bases at V and 0 bases at J, with 12 bases in the middle. In germline, CDR1 is LNHDA, CDR2 SQIVND (reference sequence). The CDR3 runs 17 residues. The DNA of the CDR3 is TGTGCCAGTAGTATGCAGGGGACAACCTCTGGGGCCAACGTCCTGACTTTC. Residues: CASSMQGTTSGANVLTF.

The V call is TRBV28, the J call TRBJ1-1; D is perhaps TRBD1 (5 bases). The CDR3 totals 15 residues. Trimming shortened V by 7 bases and J by 3 bases, and 18 bases separated the two germline ends. Germline loops: CDR1 MDHEN, CDR2 SYDVKM. The CDR3 loop is CASTGLGGGDTEAFF. CDR3 DNA: TGTGCCAGCACCGGACTCGGGGGGGGTGACACTGAAGCTTTCTTT.

The V gene is TRBV11-2, the J gene TRBJ1-2, with D unresolved. CDR1 and CDR2 (germline): SGHAT, FQNNGV. CDR3 length: 12 amino acids. The germline V and J ends were trimmed by 5 bases and 8 bases, with 12 bases remaining between them. The CDR3, as DNA: TGTGCCAGCAGCCCCTGGGCGGGCGGCTACACCTTC. This gives the protein CASSPWAGGYTF. The whole variable domain, filled in from reference TRBV11-2 and TRBJ1-2, reads EAGVAQSPRYKIIEKRQSVAFWCNPISGHATLYWYQQILGQGPKLLIQFQNNGVVDDSQLPKDRFSAERLKGVDSTLKIQPAKLEDSAVYLCASSPWAGGYTFGSGTRLTVV.

The J gene is TRBJ2-7, the V gene TRBV6-2 or TRBV6-3, with a possible D match to TRBD2 (7 bases). The germline gives CDR1 MNHEY, CDR2 SVGEGT. V was pared by 6 bases and J by 5 bases, with 23 bases between. The CDR3 is made up of 16 amino acids. CDR3 DNA: TGTGCCAGCAGCAAAGGGGACTGGAGGGGGGGCAACGAGCAGTACTTC. Translation gives CASSKGDWRGGNEQYF.

The rearrangement joins TRBV15 to TRBJ2-1; 8 bases map to TRBD2. Germline V gene sequence: CDR1 LNHNV, CDR2 YYDKDF (reference sequence). V was clipped by 6 bases and J by 5 bases; unmatched bases: 9. The CDR3 covers 15 residues. CDR3 sequence (DNA): TGTGCCACCAGTCTTGCTCGGGAGGGGGACAATGAGCAGTTCTTC. It is translated as CATSLAREGDNEQFF.

Only a few counts were recorded for this clone. This chain connects TRBV3-1 (or the pseudogene TRBV3-2) to TRBJ2-7, with TRBD1 identical over 9 bases. V was pared by 4 bases and J by 4 bases, with 5 bases of the junction left unmatched. The CDR3 is 14 residues long. Germline V gene sequence: CDR1 LGHDT, CDR2 YNNKEL (reference sequence). The CDR3 region is CASSPTGGGYEQYF. The CDR3 DNA reads as TGTGCCAGCAGCCCCACAGGGGGCGGATACGAGCAGTACTTC.

This chain connects TRBV5-8 to TRBJ1-4, with TRBD1 identical over 11 bases. The germline V gene has CDR1 SGHTS and CDR2 YDEGEE. This CDR3 region has 16 residues. V gave up 3 bases and J gave up 8 bases; unmatched junction bases: 9. CDR3 DNA: TGTGCCAGCAGCTGGAGGGGGACAGGGGGAGGCGAAAAACTGTTTTTT. Amino acids: CASSWRGTGGGEKLFF.